These T cell receptor beta chains were read from a single sample in a study of human T cells and chemical hapten exposure. Each CDR3 protein gets one entry after TCRdb re-called the 5' RACE reads with MiXCR. The data hold 120,000 to 150,000 distinct CDR3 sequences, with around 4.1% observed a single time. These receptors came from a female donor in good health. Each CDR3 is given with its conserved first and last residue. The D gene is left open where the match is weak. Clone sizes are given selectively: once, few, many, or a class where the clone is expanded.

CDR3 DNA,CDR3 protein,V gene,clone size,J gene,D gene
TGCGCCAGCAGCTTGGTGCCCCTAGCGGGGGGGCGTAGCACAGATACGCAGTATTTT,CASSLVPLAGGRSTDTQYF,TRBV5-1,many,TRBJ2-3,TRBD2
TGTGCCTGGGGACAGGGAGGGGGGGACACTGAAGCTTTCTTT,CAWGQGGGDTEAFF,TRBV30,many,TRBJ1-1,TRBD1
TGTGCCAGCAGCCAGGGAGGGACAGGGACCTACGAGCAGTACTTC,CASSQGGTGTYEQYF,TRBV13,few,TRBJ2-7,TRBD1
TGCGCCAGCAGCTTGGAAGGGGTTATCTACGAGCAGTACTTC,CASSLEGVIYEQYF,TRBV5-1,many,TRBJ2-7,.
TGTGCCAGCAGTGGGGGGTACACAGATACGCAGTATTTT,CASSGGYTDTQYF,TRBV7-3,many,TRBJ2-3,.
TGTGCCAGCTCACCAACTGAAGAGGGCCCTGGCTACACCTTC,CASSPTEEGPGYTF,TRBV18,many,TRBJ1-2,.
TGTGCCAGCAGCCAAGCTCTAGCGGGGGACGTCACAGATACGCAGTATTTT,CASSQALAGDVTDTQYF,TRBV4-2,many,TRBJ2-3,TRBD2
TGTGCCAGCAGTGAAATGGGGACAGGGCGATATGGCTACACCTTC,CASSEMGTGRYGYTF,TRBV2,many,TRBJ1-2,TRBD1
TGCAGCGTTGAAGATGATTATGAGGGCTTAGATACGCAGTATTTT,CSVEDDYEGLDTQYF,TRBV29-1,many,TRBJ2-3,.
TGTGCCAGCAGTGCTCGGGACAGGGAATACTTC,CASSARDREYF,TRBV25-1,many,TRBJ2-4,TRBD1
TGCAGCGTTGGGAGTACATCCCACTATGGCTACACCTTC,CSVGSTSHYGYTF,TRBV29-1,many,TRBJ1-2,.
TGTGCCAGCAGCTTAGTGGTAGCGGGGGCAAGAGAGACCCAGTACTTC,CASSLVVAGARETQYF,TRBV7-2,.,TRBJ2-5,TRBD2
TGTGCCAGCTCACAAGGGGACAGGGACAATGAGCAGTTCTTC,CASSQGDRDNEQFF,TRBV18,many,TRBJ2-1,TRBD1
TGTGCCACCAGCAGAGAAGGGGAACTGTTTTTT,CATSREGELFF,TRBV15,many,TRBJ1-4,.